This record looks at one TCR beta chain sequence and its context. Its antigen is currently unknown. These data originate in a study of T cell responses to AZD1222 COVID-19 vaccine. Broader study findings: After the peak T cell response, and only then, were repertoires sampled. Reportedly, nearly half of unique spike TCRs recognized epitopes outside B.1.351/B.1.1.7 mutations.

The repertoire was sequenced with immunoSEQ multiplex PCR; TCRdb's copy has only in-frame clones and lacks some. The top ten clones hold 0.55% of a sample with around 270,000 clones, around 93% of them seen once. The TCR sequence derives from an adult who received the AZD1222 COVID-19 vaccine. The sequencing here drew on peripheral blood, taken 28 days after the second AZD1222 dose.

The CDR3 region is CASSLTGDRGAYEQYF. As DNA, the CDR3 is TGTGCCAGCAGTTTAACCGGAGACAGGGGGGCCTACGAGCAGTACTTC. The chain combines TRBV27 with TRBJ2-7; 9 bases line up with TRBD1. Losses at the gene ends were 2 bases for V and 2 bases for J; bases not matched to a gene: 7. CDR1 and CDR2 from the germline V gene are MNHEY and SMNVEV (reference sequence). The CDR3 is made up of 16 amino acids.